Sequencing of this T cell receptor beta chain was carried out in a study of shared clonotypes between healthy human individuals. Study results and caveats: Non-shared clonotypes had lower generation probabilities than those shared by all four donors.

The CDR3 is 16 amino acids. Germline CDR1 KGHSH, CDR2 LQKENI. The ends were cut back, 4 bases at V and 0 bases at J, with 12 bases in the middle. Method: immunoSEQ multiplex PCR; TCRdb's copy keeps in-frame clones and lacks some. The repertoire holds around 1.5 million clones, around 98% seen once, with approximately 0.45% in the top ten. In the case of this clone: Its specificity is not known.

Sequencing was carried out using naive CD4+ T cells sorted from blood. As to subset: CD45RA+ positively selected. The receptor was isolated from a man younger than 40 in good health. This sequence joins TRBV18 and TRBJ1-4; D call uncertain. CDR3: CASSLNPGTTNEKLFF. CDR3 nucleotide sequence: TGTGCCAGCTCACTAAACCCGGGCACAACTAATGAAAAACTGTTTTTT.